This T cell receptor beta chain emerged from a study of T cell responses to AZD1222 COVID-19 vaccine (dated by TCRdb to the early 2020s). As for the study more broadly: AZD1222 recipients given second doses at about 4 weeks or at about 12 weeks were pooled, since spike-specific TCR depth and breadth were not found to differ between the two schedules. A total of 240 or so trial participants underwent TCR sequencing, of whom around 210 had received two doses of AZD1222 and around 25 had received two doses of the MenACWY control vaccine. Trial participants were enrolled into age subgroups of 18-55, 56-69 and 70-plus years, which contained around 150, 29 and 61 TCR-sequenced participants, respectively. Beyond this particular receptor, the publication reports: Participants were mostly white British and included more females than males, and it was suggested by the authors that clonal diversity may have been underestimated. The vaccine-associated CD4 TCRs covered the entire spike protein, and the dominant responses fell in regions 160-218 and 743-854. The 56-69-year group was small, and its depth increase did not reach significance, likely because of low power. Nearly half of unique spike-specific TCRs reportedly recognized epitopes outside regions mutated in the B.1.351 and B.1.1.7 variants. Conclusions about previously exposed vaccinees are limited, since just a handful of AZD1222 recipients were seropositive for SARS-CoV-2 at baseline. Because no samples from the day 14 peak response were available, repertoires could be characterized only after the peak T cell response. A significant rise in spike-specific TCR breadth and depth was observed after two AZD1222 doses relative to day 0 and relative to MenACWY recipients.

A word on this clone: The clone's antigen remains unknown. The record has no base qualities; no much larger clone is one base away.

From its cysteine to its phenylalanine, the CDR3 spans 12 amino acids. Only the CDR3 DNA is retained, 36 bases long and in frame from the first base. Trimming takes 2 bases from V and 8 bases from J, and the germline ends sit 8 bases apart. The CDR3 regions of human TCRbeta chains were subjected to immunosequencing. In the original analysis: Repertoire TCRs were matched against a reference library of SARS-CoV-2-specific TCRs generated with the MIRA antigen-specificity platform. Breadth meant the fraction of unique TCRs that were SARS-CoV-2-associated, whereas depth meant the fraction of total T cells that were SARS-CoV-2-associated. Using the MIRA data, each spike-specific TCR was assigned both to the spike region to which the TCR was reactive and to a CD4 or CD8 class. Log10-transformed breadth and depth values were compared by one-way ANOVA with Sidak's multiple comparisons tests. TCRdb limited this immuneACCESS table to in-frame rearrangements with V and J called. A share of clones is missing; checked studies link under half to unresolved V genes, and the rest is unexplained. That table supplies the V and J calls and clone size; D and trimming were determined from the DNA. The sample profile shows 80,000 to 130,000 clones; approximately 88% of them were found once. The top ten constitute 16% of the sample.

The time point label, read with the paper, signifies: baseline before first vaccination. Vaccinee samples were obtained from the UK trials COV001 and COV002, which included a single-blind randomized controlled phase 2/3 trial of AZD1222 (ChAdOx1 nCoV-19) in healthy adults. Trial participant PBMC samples were collected at day 0 and day 28 after the second dose for TCRbeta chain sequencing. This chain is built from TRBV12-3 or TRBV12-4 and TRBJ2-3; no D gene can be assigned with confidence. The sample in question was peripheral blood, obtained on day 0 of AZD1222 vaccination. The receptor was isolated from an adult in good health. The DNA is TGTGCCAGCAGTTTATCAAGAGGTACGCAGTATTTT. This translates into CASSLSRGTQYF.